What follows describes a single T cell receptor (beta chain). This sample is drawn from a study of blood T cell repertoires in COVID-19. The wider study: Donors in the United States, Italy and Spain gave samples during acute or convalescent COVID-19. T cells, B-cell-depleted T cells, or PBMCs provided the cDNA or gDNA that served as material.

In the original processing: Amplification from reference gene primers served as the basis for estimated nucleated cell counts. TCRdb keeps only in-frame clones here, not all; method: immunoSEQ multiplex PCR. D and trimming were read from the DNA, whereas the V and J calls and clone size are those reported in that table. The data contain roughly 150,000 clones, roughly 86% of them seen just once; the ten biggest clones take up roughly 15%. CDR1 is MGHRA, CDR2 YSYEKL, per germline. V lost 4 bases to trimming and J lost 4 bases, with 19 bases between them. CDR3 length equals 16 residues. This chain joins TRBV4-1 and TRBJ1-2, with D uncertain. The sequenced sample consisted of peripheral blood. The TCR originated in a human donor with acute or convalescent COVID-19. The donor label of this sample is uncertain. The CDR3 DNA sequence: TGCGCCAGCAGCCGGAGCCCGTTAATCTCCTCCTATGGCTACACCTTC. Residues: CASSRSPLISSYGYTF.